These T cell receptor beta chains were read from a single sample in a study of cytomegalovirus exposure and HLA in healthy donors. Only in-frame clones appear in the TCRdb table, and some are missing; sequencing was by immunoSEQ multiplex PCR. The repertoire includes approximately 160,000 clones, approximately 86% of them detected once, and approximately 2.4% sits in the top ten. Sequencing was performed on PBMCs. The receptors originated from a man aged 25-45 years in good health and CMV-seropositive. The CDR3 runs from the conserved cysteine through the conserved F or W. Each record gives: D gene, clone size, V gene, J gene, CDR3 protein, CDR3 DNA. D genes are given only for firm matches. Size tells how often a clone was seen (once, few, many) or the class of an expanded clone, and some rows leave it out.

TRBD2	-	TRBV6-6	TRBJ2-5	CASSYREGETQYF	TGTGCCAGCAGTTACCGGGAGGGAGAGACCCAGTACTTC
-	once	TRBV4-1	TRBJ1-5	CASSQVPGSRGPQHF	TGCGCCAGCAGCCAGGTACCGGGATCCCGGGGGCCCCAGCATTTT
-	-	TRBV11-3	TRBJ2-7	CASSSRSTHYEQYF	TGTGCCAGCAGCTCCCGGAGCACTCACTACGAGCAGTACTTC
TRBD1	-	TRBV5-4	TRBJ1-2	CASSRDGTGGYGYTF	TGTGCCAGCAGCCGTGATGGGACAGGGGGCTATGGCTACACCTTC
TRBD2	-	TRBV2	TRBJ2-3	CASSDWVAGGTDTQYF	TGTGCCAGCAGTGATTGGGTAGCGGGGGGGACAGATACGCAGTATTTT
-	-	TRBV29-1	TRBJ1-2	CSVEALAYGYTF	TGCAGCGTTGAAGCGCTAGCATATGGCTACACCTTC
TRBD1	-	TRBV28	TRBJ1-5	CASSPDRVVYQPQHF	TGTGCCAGCAGTCCGGACAGGGTCGTGTATCAGCCCCAGCATTTT
TRBD1	-	TRBV4-2	TRBJ1-2	CASSQAGTGFAGSYGYTF	TGTGCCAGCAGCCAAGCAGGGACAGGGTTTGCGGGCAGCTATGGCTACACCTTC
TRBD1	once	TRBV7-9	TRBJ1-1	CASSLGQGAEAFF	TGTGCCAGCAGCTTGGGGCAGGGGGCTGAAGCTTTCTTT
TRBD1	-	TRBV28	TRBJ1-4	CASSSNPTGGRGTATNEKLFF	TGTGCCAGCAGTTCCAATCCGACAGGGGGCAGAGGTACGGCAACTAATGAAAAACTGTTTTTT
-	few	TRBV5-6	TRBJ1-4	CASSLRGTNEKLFF	TGTGCCAGCAGCTTGAGAGGGACTAATGAAAAACTGTTTTTT
TRBD1	-	TRBV7-2	TRBJ2-1	CASSLGTGTYNEQFF	TGTGCCAGCAGCTTAGGGACAGGGACCTACAATGAGCAGTTCTTC
TRBD2	many	TRBV15	TRBJ2-7	CATSRDTSGGDEQYF	TGTGCCACCAGCAGAGATACTAGCGGGGGCGACGAGCAGTACTTC
-	once	TRBV6-5	TRBJ2-5	CASTRSGEETQYF	TGTGCCAGCACCCGTAGCGGCGAAGAGACCCAGTACTTC
-	-	TRBV7-9	TRBJ1-1	CASSLAGSGPLNTEAFF	TGTGCCAGCAGCTTAGCGGGATCAGGGCCGTTGAACACTGAAGCTTTCTTT